Listed here are 16 T cell receptor beta chains from one sample, sequenced in a study of blood T cell repertoires in COVID-19. Clones were sequenced by immunoSEQ multiplex PCR, and TCRdb holds only the in-frame ones, with some missing. Of about 210,000 clones in the sample, 70% to 90% were seen once. The material sequenced was peripheral blood. Source of these receptors: a man aged 40-50 years with acute or convalescent COVID-19.

The chain carries TRBV19 and TRBJ2-2; D remains ambiguous. Germline CDR1 LNHDA, CDR2 SQIVND (reference sequence). Deletions cut 3 bases from V and 3 bases from J, with 5 bases between. The CDR3 runs to 13 residues. In nucleotides, the CDR3 is TGTGCCAGTAGTATCCAGGACACCGGGGAGCTGTTTTTT. The encoded protein is CASSIQDTGELFF.

As regards this clone: Mismatch with germline at one junction end may stem from a read error. This CDR3 is CASSLADSHWDF. CDR3 coding DNA: TGCGCCAGCAGCTTGGCCGACTCCCATTGGGACTTC. The J gene is TRBJ2-7, the V gene TRBV5-1; no clear D. CDR3 length equals 12 residues. Germline CDR1 reads SGHRS; CDR2 reads YFSETQ. Filled out from reference TRBV5-1 and TRBJ2-7, the complete variable domain reads KAGVTQTPRYLIKTRGQQVTLSCSPISGHRSVSWYQQTPGQGLQFLFEYFSETQRNKGNFPGRFSGRQFSNSRSEMNVSTLELGDSALYLCASSLADSHWDFGPGTRLTVT.

The chain recombines TRBV6-5 with TRBJ2-3; 10 nucleotides match TRBD1. The V and J ends lost 0 bases and 4 bases, in that order; junction bases with no gene match: 1. From germline, CDR1 is MNHEY and CDR2 SVGAGI. The CDR3 runs to 15 residues. CDR3 protein: CASSYSGTGADTQYF. CDR3 sequence (DNA): TGTGCCAGCAGTTACTCTGGGACAGGGGCAGATACGCAGTATTTT.

The rearrangement joins TRBV7-9 to TRBJ2-1; 10 nucleotides line up with TRBD2. With 1 base clipped from V and 0 bases from J, the junction kept 3 bases outside the gene matches. Germline V gene lookup returns CDR1 SEHNR and CDR2 FQNEAQ (reference sequence). The CDR3 sequence is 17 residues long. Here the CDR3 DNA reads TGTGCCAGCAGCTTAGAACTAGCGGGAAGCTCCTACAATGAGCAGTTCTTC. It is translated as CASSLELAGSSYNEQFF.

V is TRBV27 and J is TRBJ2-7; 7 bases line up with TRBD2. V trimming: 6 bases; J trimming: 2 bases; junction bases outside the gene matches: 4. CDR3 length: 13 amino acids. Germline V gene sequence: CDR1 MNHEY, CDR2 SMNVEV (reference sequence). The CDR3 is CASSPGRTYEQYF. CDR3 nucleotide sequence: TGTGCCAGCAGCCCCGGGAGGACCTACGAGCAGTACTTC.

The chain links TRBV30 to TRBJ1-1; TRBD1 matches at 8 bases. The CDR3 sequence is 12 residues long. Germline V gene lookup returns CDR1 GTSNPN and CDR2 SVGIG (reference sequence). J was trimmed by 7 bases and V by 1 base; bases with no gene match: 2. DNA of the CDR3: TGTGCCTGGAGTGCCGGGACAGGTGAAGCTTTCTTT. This encodes CAWSAGTGEAFF.

The chain has TRBV5-1 and TRBJ2-5; no clear D. The CDR3 extends over 14 amino acids. Germline CDR1 reads SGHRS; CDR2 reads YFSETQ. V was shortened by 0 bases and J by 5 bases, with 11 bases between the two germline ends. CDR3 in DNA: TGCGCCAGCAGCTTGGTTCCCCTTGGCGAGACCCAGTACTTC. It translates to CASSLVPLGETQYF.

The chain recombines TRBV10-1 with TRBJ2-2; D is perhaps TRBD2 (5 bases). Trimming removed 5 bases at V and 4 bases at J, with 14 bases between. The CDR3 covers 15 residues. The germline V gene has CDR1 WNHNN and CDR2 SYGVQD (reference sequence). The CDR3 is CASSNIGSGTGELFF. The CDR3 DNA reads TGCGCCAGCAGTAATATAGGGAGCGGCACCGGGGAGCTGTTTTTT.

The rearrangement joins TRBV27 to TRBJ1-5, with D uncertain. This CDR3 is built from 17 residues. Germline lookup yields CDR1 MNHEY and CDR2 SMNVEV (reference sequence). V lost 5 bases and J lost 3, with 20 bases in between. The CDR3 reads CASSPLVPGGYNQPQHF. The CDR3 nucleotides read TGTGCCAGCAGTCCGCTTGTTCCGGGTGGGTACAATCAGCCCCAGCATTTT.

As regards this clone: Other DNA variants within this sample encode the same CDR3. The V gene is TRBV6-5, the J gene TRBJ1-2, with D possibly being TRBD1 (6 bases). The germline V gene has CDR1 MNHEY and CDR2 SVGAGI. V was trimmed by 0 bases and J by 4 bases, leaving 15 bases between them. CDR3 size: 16 residues. Here the CDR3 DNA reads TGTGCCAGCAGTTACTCAAGGACGGGAGGGGGCTATGGCTACACCTTC. It is translated as CASSYSRTGGGYGYTF.

The chain recombines TRBV7-9 with TRBJ2-3; 12 bases match TRBD2. Germline V gives CDR1 SEHNR, CDR2 FQNEAQ (reference sequence). This CDR3 contains 16 residues. Trimming removed 3 bases from V and 7 bases from J; junction bases left unmatched: 8. CDR3 sequence (DNA): TGTGCCAGCAGCTTTAGCGCTAGCGGGGGGGCAAATACGCAGTATTTT. This sequence encodes CASSFSASGGANTQYF.

CDR3 DNA: TGTGCCAGTAGTACCCCGCTCAGGGGTCTAATGAACACTGAAGCTTTCTTT. Protein: CASSTPLRGLMNTEAFF. The rearrangement links TRBV19 to TRBJ1-1, with TRBD1 as a possible D gene (6 bases). Trimming left V 4 bases short and J 0 bases short, with 18 bases between. Germline assignment: CDR1 LNHDA and CDR2 SQIVND (reference sequence). This CDR3 contains 17 residues.

The rearrangement links TRBV6-1 to TRBJ2-1; 8 positions agree with TRBD2. Trimming removed 1 base from V and 4 bases from J; junction bases left unmatched: 9. The CDR3 runs 17 residues. The germline gives CDR1 MNHNS, CDR2 SASEGT. CDR3 nucleotides: TGTGCCAGCAGTGAAGGGGTAGCGGGGACACTTTACAATGAGCAGTTCTTC. It translates to CASSEGVAGTLYNEQFF.

J is TRBJ2-2 and V is TRBV6-2 or TRBV6-3; a weak D match, TRBD2 (5 bases). There are 16 residues in the CDR3. V gave up 2 bases and J gave up 1 base, with 11 bases separating them. The V gene's germline CDR1 is MNHEY and CDR2 SVGEGT. The CDR3 DNA is TGTGCCAGCAGTTACAATAGCGAACAGAACACCGGGGAGCTGTTTTTT. Residues: CASSYNSEQNTGELFF.

The J gene is TRBJ1-2, the V gene TRBV7-6; 12 bases line up with TRBD1. V dropped 5 bases and J dropped 6; count of bases not matched to a gene: 4. The CDR3 is 14 amino acids. From germline, CDR1 is SGHVS and CDR2 FNYEAQ. CDR3 sequence reads: CASSPGQGANGYTF. CDR3 coding DNA: TGTGCCAGCAGCCCGGGACAGGGGGCAAATGGCTACACCTTC.

The chain joins TRBV6-6 to TRBJ2-7; TRBD1 might be the D (5 bases). This CDR3 spans 14 amino acids. Trimming took off 6 bases at V and 5 bases at J, with 17 bases between the two ends. Germline CDR1 MNHNY, CDR2 SVGAGI (reference sequence). CDR3 in amino acids: CASRPSDSPNEQYF. CDR3 in DNA: TGTGCCAGCAGACCCTCCGACAGCCCCAACGAGCAGTACTTC.